Listed here are 28 T cell receptor beta chains from one sample, sequenced in a study of blood T cells in healthy people across ages. With a J-beta primer mix and a sample-barcoded 5' primer, a second PCR ran roughly 7 to 11 cycles. Via MiXCR, TCRdb re-called the 5' RACE reads, giving one row per CDR3 protein. The profile shows 450,000 to 700,000 distinct CDR3 sequences, 27% of them singletons. Sample: blood. All receptors come from a woman in her 70s in good health.

The chain recombines TRBV6-4 with TRBJ2-1, with a tentative D call TRBD1 (6 bases). Germline CDR1 MRHNA, CDR2 SNTAGT. This CDR3 contains 15 residues. With 6 bases removed from V and 6 bases from J, the gap between germline ends came to 18 bases. CDR3 sequence (DNA): TGTGCCAGCAGCGGACAGCATTATACTAGCAATGAGCAGTTCTTC. Translated, it gives CASSGQHYTSNEQFF.

This clonotype was counted a few times. V gene TRBV29-1 combines with J gene TRBJ2-6; D not certain. This CDR3 contains 12 residues. CDR1 and CDR2 (germline): SQVTM, ANQGSEA. V gave up 5 bases and J gave up 4 bases, with 6 bases separating them. The chain's CDR3 is CSVLSGANVLTF. DNA of the CDR3: TGCAGCGTTCTATCCGGGGCCAACGTCCTGACTTTC.

The table lists this clonotype with a few counts. This sequence joins TRBV30 and TRBJ2-5, with 13 nucleotides matching TRBD2. CDR3 length: 15 amino acids. The V segment lost 3 bases and the J segment 6 bases; nucleotides outside the gene matches: 7. Germline V gene sequence: CDR1 GTSNPN, CDR2 SVGIG (reference sequence). CDR3 loop: CAWRETSGGAKTQYF. In nucleotides, the CDR3 is TGTGCCTGGAGAGAAACTAGCGGGGGGGCGAAGACCCAGTACTTC.

The genes are TRBV7-6 and TRBJ2-5; TRBD2 aligns across 8 bases. Germline-derived CDR1 and CDR2 are SGHVS and FNYEAQ. Unmatched junction bases numbered 14, after V lost 0 bases and J lost 14 bases. The CDR3 consists of 15 residues. This CDR3 is CASSLAGTRAYEQYF. DNA for the CDR3: TGTGCCAGCAGCTTAGCCGGGACTAGAGCCTACGAGCAATACTTC.

V and J are TRBV6-2 or TRBV6-3 and TRBJ1-2; 7 positions match TRBD1. The CDR3 loop spans 13 amino acids. CDR1 and CDR2 (germline): MNHEY, SVGEGT. The V gene end was trimmed by 7 bases and the J gene end by 5 bases; junction bases not matched to a gene: 7. The CDR3 region has the DNA TGTGCCAGCACCGGACAGGCTCGATATGGCTACACCTTC. Translation gives CASTGQARYGYTF.

This rearrangement joins TRBV2 to TRBJ1-4; D is unresolved. Trimming took off 3 bases at V and 8 bases at J, with 13 bases between the two ends. The V gene's germline CDR1 is SNHLY and CDR2 FYNNEI. CDR3 size: 14 residues. CDR3 DNA: TGTGCCAGCAGTGAGAGGGAGTCGTTGGAAAAACTGTTTTTT. Translated: CASSERESLEKLFF.

There are a few counts of this clonotype. CDR3 protein: CATARTASSYEQYF. The DNA of the CDR3 is TGTGCCACCGCTCGGACGGCGAGCTCCTACGAGCAGTACTTC. The rearrangement uses TRBV6-5 and TRBJ2-7; no clear D gene. The germline V and J ends were trimmed by 10 bases and 0 bases, with 16 bases remaining between them. This CDR3 has 14 amino acids. Germline V gene sequence: CDR1 MNHEY, CDR2 SVGAGI.

This clonotype has at least ten counts. The chain combines TRBV7-2 with TRBJ2-1; 12 bases are a match to TRBD2. This CDR3 has 15 residues. V trimming: 2 bases; J trimming: 10 bases; junction bases outside the gene matches: 6. Germline V lookup: CDR1 SGHTA, CDR2 FQGNSA. The CDR3 nucleotides read TGTGCCAGCAGCTTAAGGACTAGCGGGGCGGGCGAGCAGTTCTTC. It yields the protein CASSLRTSGAGEQFF.

This clonotype has only a few counts. CDR3 sequence (DNA): TGTGCCATCAGTGAGTCGCATAGTCTATCAGATACGCAGTATTTT. It yields the protein CAISESHSLSDTQYF. The chain recombines TRBV10-3 with TRBJ2-3; D is uncertain. There are 15 residues in the CDR3. Trimming pared 0 bases from V and 4 bases from J, leaving 11 bases between. Germline V gene data show CDR1 as ENHRY and CDR2 as SYGVKD.

The chain's CDR3 is CASTKDRVVAGYTF. CDR3 bases: TGTGCCAGCACCAAAGACAGGGTAGTTGCTGGCTACACCTTC. The chain couples TRBV6-6 to TRBJ1-2; 7 nucleotides agree with TRBD1. Germline CDR1 reads MNHNY; CDR2 reads SVGAGI (reference sequence). There are 14 residues in the CDR3. V shed 7 bases and J 7 bases; nucleotides not matched to a gene: 12.

A few counts support this clonotype. This sequence joins TRBV4-1 and TRBJ2-1, with TRBD2 matching 8 bases. CDR1 and CDR2 from the germline V gene are MGHRA and YSYEKL. The length of the CDR3 is 17 residues. Losses at the gene ends were 4 bases for V and 2 bases for J; bases not matched to a gene: 10. The CDR3 region has the DNA TGCGCCAGCAGCCGTCAAGACACGGGGGGGCCCTACAATGAGCAGTTCTTC. It yields the protein CASSRQDTGGPYNEQFF.

This clonotype was counted a few times. V usage is TRBV12-3 or TRBV12-4 and J usage is TRBJ1-4, with no clear D. The CDR3 totals 13 residues. Trimming cost V 2 bases and J 4 bases, with 5 bases left between them. The CDR3 DNA reads TGTGCCAGCAGTTTATACCATAATGAAAAACTGTTTTTT. This codes for CASSLYHNEKLFF.

The chain links TRBV12-3 or TRBV12-4 to TRBJ2-2; 10 nucleotides align to TRBD1. This CDR3 spans 14 amino acids. J lost 6 bases, V lost 6 bases, and 4 bases had no gene match. The CDR3, as DNA: TGTGCCAGCAGGGGGACAGGGGCGTCCGGGGAGCTGTTTTTT. Translating gives CASRGTGASGELFF.

This clonotype was recorded a few times. V and J are TRBV12-3 or TRBV12-4 and TRBJ2-7; 7 bases are shared with TRBD1. J was trimmed by 1 base and V by 5 bases; bases with no gene match: 11. This CDR3 has 16 amino acids. The CDR3 sequence: CASSPDRTGRSYEQYF. CDR3 in DNA: TGTGCCAGCAGTCCGGATAGGACAGGAAGATCCTACGAGCAGTACTTC.

This clonotype appeared a few times. This sequence joins TRBV6-5 and TRBJ2-4; 11 nucleotides line up with TRBD2. CDR1 and CDR2 (germline): MNHEY, SVGAGI. The CDR3 has 19 residues. J was trimmed by 0 bases and V by 0 bases; bases with no gene match: 7. CDR3 DNA sequence: TGTGCCAGCAGTTACTCGTCTAGCGGGGGGTCATTAGCCAAAAACATTCAGTACTTC. This translates into CASSYSSSGGSLAKNIQYF.

This clonotype showed up just a few times. The gene calls are TRBV5-1 and TRBJ1-1, with D unclear. Looked up from germline, CDR1 is SGHRS and CDR2 is YFSETQ. Between the trimmed V and J ends, which lost 5 bases and 4 bases, there was a span of 9 bases. This CDR3 has 12 residues. The CDR3 sequence: CASRTTGTEAFF. The CDR3 region has the DNA TGCGCCAGCAGGACCACGGGCACTGAAGCTTTCTTT.

This chain's CDR3 is CATTRQGNTGELFF. The CDR3 DNA reads TGTGCCACCACCCGACAGGGGAACACCGGGGAGCTGTTTTTT. The genes are TRBV15 and TRBJ2-2; 7 nucleotides agree with TRBD1. The CDR3 contains 14 residues. CDR1 is LNHNV, CDR2 YYDKDF, per germline (reference sequence). V was clipped by 7 bases and J by 1 base; unmatched bases: 3.

The gene calls are TRBV18 and TRBJ1-2, with D unresolved. V shed 5 bases and J shed 4 bases, with 11 bases lying between them. The CDR3 runs 13 residues. Germline-derived CDR1 and CDR2 are KGHSH and LQKENI. The CDR3 DNA reads TGTGCCAGCTCAGGAGGCACTTCCTATGGCTACACCTTC. Residues: CASSGGTSYGYTF.

This clonotype was seen a handful of times. The V and J genes are TRBV5-1 and TRBJ2-5; D remains ambiguous. Germline V gene data show CDR1 as SGHRS and CDR2 as YFSETQ. V was clipped by 0 bases and J by 4 bases, with 10 bases between them. The CDR3 totals 14 residues. The CDR3 region is CASSLDGMGETQYF. CDR3 DNA: TGCGCCAGCAGCTTGGATGGGATGGGAGAGACCCAGTACTTC.

This clonotype was seen only a few times. The chain combines TRBV4-1 with TRBJ2-5; D not certain. CDR3 length: 14 residues. Germline loops: CDR1 MGHRA, CDR2 YSYEKL. V was clipped by 0 bases and J by 4 bases, with 9 bases between them. The CDR3: CASSQDALGETQYF. The DNA for the CDR3 is TGCGCCAGCAGCCAAGATGCCCTGGGAGAGACCCAGTACTTC.

This clonotype was seen only a few times. The chain employs TRBV12-3 or TRBV12-4 and TRBJ1-2, with D possibly TRBD1 on 6 matching bases. The germline V and J ends were trimmed by 6 bases and 1 base, with 15 bases remaining between them. The length of the CDR3 is 15 residues. CDR3: CASSITNRDNYGYTF. The DNA for the CDR3 is TGTGCCAGCAGCATTACCAACAGGGATAACTATGGCTACACCTTC.

This clonotype was recorded a few times. J is TRBJ2-7 and V is TRBV9, with 8 bases fitting TRBD2. The CDR3 loop spans 15 amino acids. V lost 5 bases and J lost 3; bases outside the gene matches: 10. Germline V gene data show CDR1 as SGDLS and CDR2 as YYNGEE. The CDR3 DNA follows: TGTGCCAGCAGTGTAACCGGGACTAGAGGCTACGAGCAGTACTTC. Translated, it gives CASSVTGTRGYEQYF.

This clonotype was observed a handful of times. CDR3 sequence: CASSQDRLAGISGGELFF. CDR3 nucleotide sequence: TGCGCCAGCAGCCAAGATCGTCTAGCGGGGATATCGGGCGGGGAGCTGTTTTTT. The chain combines TRBV4-1 with TRBJ2-2; 9 bases are shared with TRBD2. Per the germline V gene, CDR1 is MGHRA and CDR2 is YSYEKL. V shed 0 bases, J shed 7 bases, and the junction held 12 bases outside the gene matches. CDR3 length: 18 residues.

In this sample, this clonotype turned up many times. The rearrangement joins TRBV7-9 to TRBJ1-4, with no clear D. V lost 1 base and J 8 bases, leaving 8 bases between the germline ends. The CDR3 consists of 13 residues. Germline V lookup: CDR1 SEHNR, CDR2 FQNEAQ (reference sequence). The DNA of the CDR3 is TGTGCCAGCAGCTTAGAACTTGCAGAAAAACTGTTTTTT. Encoded protein: CASSLELAEKLFF.

This clonotype was picked up a small number of times. The V gene is TRBV6-1, the J gene TRBJ2-3; a possible D gene is TRBD1 (5 bases). CDR1 and CDR2 from the germline V gene are MNHNS and SASEGT. The germline V and J ends were trimmed by 3 bases and 0 bases, with 22 bases remaining between them. The CDR3 totals 19 residues. The CDR3 nucleotides read TGTGCCAGCAGTGACGCGCTCCACGGTGGACACCTTAGCACAGATACGCAGTATTTT. It is translated as CASSDALHGGHLSTDTQYF.

At least ten counts were recorded for this clonotype. One junction end disagrees with the germline gene, perhaps due to a read error. The chain uses TRBV13 and TRBJ2-1; D is uncertain. The CDR3 contains 11 residues. In germline, CDR1 is PRHDT, CDR2 FYEKMQ (reference sequence). CDR3 sequence: CASSLDGPQTF. The CDR3 nucleotides are TGTGCCAGCAGCTTAGACGGGCCTCAGACCTTC. Complete variable domain (other parts from reference TRBV13 and TRBJ2-1): AAGVIQSPRHLIKEKRETATLKCYPIPRHDTVYWYQQGPGQDPQFLISFYEKMQSDKGSIPDRFSAQQFSDYHSELNMSSLELGDSALYFCASSLDGPQTFGPGTRLTVL.

The V gene is TRBV6-6, the J gene TRBJ1-5; tentatively, D is TRBD1 (6 bases). Germline CDR1 is MNHNY and CDR2 is SVGAGI (reference sequence). The CDR3 consists of 15 residues. V was cut by 7 bases and J by 4 bases, with 17 bases left in between. The CDR3 here is CASTMTGASNQPQHF. The CDR3 DNA is TGTGCCAGCACCATGACGGGGGCTTCGAATCAGCCCCAGCATTTT.

The V call is TRBV2, the J call TRBJ1-5; a possible D gene is TRBD1 (5 bases). The germline V and J ends were trimmed by 8 bases and 2 bases, with 10 bases remaining between them. CDR1 and CDR2 from the germline V gene are SNHLY and FYNNEI. The CDR3 totals 13 residues. The CDR3 is CASGGDRNQPQHF. CDR3 nucleotides: TGTGCCAGCGGAGGGGATCGCAATCAGCCCCAGCATTTT.